One and the same sample provided the 7 T cell receptor beta chains below, sequenced in a study of blood T cell repertoires in COVID-19. The table came from immunoSEQ multiplex PCR; TCRdb's copy has only in-frame clones and leaves some out. Of approximately 270,000 clones in the sample, around nine tenths were seen once. Sequenced input: peripheral blood. Receptors were obtained from a man between 35 and 55 years old with active or convalescent COVID-19.

This clone occurred a few times. The chain couples TRBV28 to TRBJ2-2, with 9 positions matching TRBD1. The CDR3 has 16 amino acids. Trimming at V came to 4 bases and at J to 4 bases, leaving 7 bases not matched to a gene. CDR1 MDHEN and CDR2 SYDVKM come from the germline V gene. The CDR3 is CASSWPGTGITGELFF. The CDR3 nucleotides are TGTGCCAGCAGTTGGCCGGGGACAGGGATCACCGGGGAGCTGTTTTTT.

The chain couples TRBV14 to TRBJ1-5, with no clear D. The germline V gene encodes CDR1 SGHDN and CDR2 FVKESK. V lost 0 bases, J lost 0 bases, and 15 bases lay in between. The CDR3 consists of 18 residues. The CDR3 sequence: CASSQDASGENSNQPQHF. The CDR3 DNA reads as TGTGCCAGCAGCCAAGATGCCAGTGGAGAGAATAGCAATCAGCCCCAGCATTTT.

This rearrangement joins TRBV5-1 to TRBJ2-6, with TRBD2 matching 12 bases. From germline, CDR1 is SGHRS and CDR2 YFSETQ. The CDR3 has 18 residues. Unmatched junction bases numbered 5, after V lost 3 bases and J lost 1 base. CDR3 bases: TGCGCCAGCAGCTCCCTAGCGGGAGGGCGGTCTGGGGCCAACGTCCTGACTTTC. Its translation: CASSSLAGGRSGANVLTF.

This clone has more than one count but fewer than ten. This chain uses TRBV4-1 with TRBJ1-2; 9 bases are a match to TRBD1. With 0 bases clipped from V and 3 bases from J, the junction kept 8 bases outside the gene matches. There are 17 residues in the CDR3. CDR1 and CDR2 (germline): MGHRA, YSYEKL. DNA for the CDR3: TGCGCCAGCAGCCAAGATACTAACCGGGACAGGGACTATGGCTACACCTTC. Amino acids: CASSQDTNRDRDYGYTF.

CDR3 in DNA: TGTGCCAGCAGCGTTTCAGGGCGCGAGACCCAGTACTTC. Its translation is CASSVSGRETQYF. The chain carries TRBV9 and TRBJ2-5; perhaps TRBD1 as D (5 bases). The CDR3 has 13 residues. V was shortened by 2 bases and J by 5 bases, with 10 bases between the two germline ends. CDR1 and CDR2 from the germline V gene are SGDLS and YYNGEE.

This chain joins TRBV7-3 and TRBJ1-6; tentative D call: TRBD1 (6 bases). Looked up from germline, CDR1 is SGHTA and CDR2 is FQGTGA. CDR3 length: 14 residues. The V end lost 3 bases, the J end lost 7 bases, and 10 bases lay between the germline ends. This CDR3 is CASSLDSQNSPLHF. The CDR3 bases are TGTGCCAGCAGCTTGGACAGTCAAAATTCACCCCTCCACTTT.

This chain links TRBV11-2 with TRBJ2-3; a weak D match, TRBD2 (6 bases). The V gene's germline CDR1 is SGHAT and CDR2 FQNNGV. V was trimmed by 4 bases and J by 2 bases, leaving 16 bases between them. The CDR3 spans 16 residues. The CDR3 DNA reads as TGTGCCAGCAGCTCGAATCCGGGACTCCACACAGATACGCAGTATTTT. Translation: CASSSNPGLHTDTQYF.